This T cell receptor (beta chain) was found in a study of beta chain features in type 1 diabetes. Study-wide results and caveats: All four CD4+ subsets from Type 1 diabetes patients carried moderately but significantly shorter TCRB CDR3s.

Remarks on this clone: No antigen is known for it.

Germline V gives CDR1 SNHLY, CDR2 FYNNEI. The V gene end was trimmed by 6 bases and the J gene end by 8 bases; junction bases not matched to a gene: 11. The CDR3 is made up of 14 amino acids. Donors underwent one heparinised blood draw, 95 to 150 mL on average. Expressed TCRB transcripts were sequenced, since all the RNA that had been isolated was reverse transcribed. Assay: immunoSEQ multiplex PCR; the TCRdb copy retains only in-frame clones and omits some. The sample has 500,000 to 800,000 clones; roughly an eighth are singletons. The V and J genes are TRBV2 and TRBJ1-2, with TRBD1 identical over 8 bases. This clonotype originated in a man aged 25-45 years with type 1 diabetes. Sequencing used naive CD4+ T cells from blood. DNA of the CDR3: TGTGCCAGCAGCTTACGACAGGGGTATAGCGGCTACACCTTC. Translated: CASSLRQGYSGYTF.